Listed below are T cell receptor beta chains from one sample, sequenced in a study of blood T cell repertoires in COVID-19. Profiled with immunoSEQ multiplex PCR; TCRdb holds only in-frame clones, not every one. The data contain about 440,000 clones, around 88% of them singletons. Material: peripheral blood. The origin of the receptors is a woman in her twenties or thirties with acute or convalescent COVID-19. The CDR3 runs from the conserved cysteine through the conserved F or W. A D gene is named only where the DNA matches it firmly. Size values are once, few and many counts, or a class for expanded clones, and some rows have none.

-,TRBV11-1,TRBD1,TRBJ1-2,TGTGCCAGCAGCCTTCAACCGGGACAGGTTCATGGCTACACCTTC,CASSLQPGQVHGYTF
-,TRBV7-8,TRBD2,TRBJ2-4,TGTGCCAGCAGTCGCTCAGCGGGGGCCAAAAACATTCAGTACTTC,CASSRSAGAKNIQYF
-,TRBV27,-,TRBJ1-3,TGTGCCAGCAGTTTACTACAGTTGCACGAGGGAAACACCATATATTTT,CASSLLQLHEGNTIYF
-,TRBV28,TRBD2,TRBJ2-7,TGTGCCAGCAGTTCTAGCGGGGGTTTCTCTCGGGAGCAGTACTTC,CASSSSGGFSREQYF
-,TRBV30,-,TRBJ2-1,TGTGCCTGGAGCCCACGGACATTTAGCTCCTACAATGAGCAGTTCTTC,CAWSPRTFSSYNEQFF
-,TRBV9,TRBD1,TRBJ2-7,TGTGCCAGCAGCGACGATGGGACAGGGAATTCGTACGAGCAGTACTTC,CASSDDGTGNSYEQYF
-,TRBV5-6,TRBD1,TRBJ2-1,TGTGCCAGCAGCCAGGGACAGTACTCCTACAATGAGCAGTTCTTC,CASSQGQYSYNEQFF
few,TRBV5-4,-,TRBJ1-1,TGTGCCAGCAGCTTTACAGTGAACACTGAAGCTTTCTTT,CASSFTVNTEAFF
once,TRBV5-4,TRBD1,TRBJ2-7,TGTGCCAGCAGCCCGACAGGGGCGTACTACGAGCAGTACTTC,CASSPTGAYYEQYF
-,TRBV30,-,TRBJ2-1,TGTGCCTGGAGTGTGAGGAATGAGCAGTTCTTC,CAWSVRNEQFF
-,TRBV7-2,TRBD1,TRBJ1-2,TGTGCCAGCAGCCTGGGGAGGGACAGGGTCTATGGCTACACCTTC,CASSLGRDRVYGYTF
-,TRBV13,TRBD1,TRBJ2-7,TGTGCCAGCAGCTCGAACGAAAGGACAGGGACCTCCTACGAGCAGTACTTC,CASSSNERTGTSYEQYF
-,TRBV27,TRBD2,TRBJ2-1,TGTGCCAGCAGTCCTCTCCGGGGACTATACAATGAGCAGTTCTTC,CASSPLRGLYNEQFF
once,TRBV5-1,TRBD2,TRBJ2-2,TGCGCCAGCAGCTTGGTAGCGGGGGGCCCCTCAGGCGGGGAGCTGTTTTTT,CASSLVAGGPSGGELFF
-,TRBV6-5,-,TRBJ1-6,TGTGCCAGCAGATTCAGCGGACTACCCAATTCACCCCTCCACTTT,CASRFSGLPNSPLHF
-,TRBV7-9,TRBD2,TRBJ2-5,TGTGCCAGCAGACTAGCGGGGGGGCCGGAGGAGACCCAGTACTTC,CASRLAGGPEETQYF
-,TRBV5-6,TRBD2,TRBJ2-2,TGTGCCAGCAGGGGGGGACTAGCACCGAAAACCGGGGAGCTGTTTTTT,CASRGGLAPKTGELFF
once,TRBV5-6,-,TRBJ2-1,TGTGCCAGCAGCTTACGAGAGTACAATGAGCAGTTCTTC,CASSLREYNEQFF
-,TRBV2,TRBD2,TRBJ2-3,TGTGCCAGCAGTGAAGCTCGAGCGGGGGGTAGTTATTTT,CASSEARAGGSYF
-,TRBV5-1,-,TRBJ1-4,TGCGCCAGCAGCTTGAGGATGGAGGCCGCCTCCTCTGAAAAACTGTTTTTT,CASSLRMEAASSEKLFF
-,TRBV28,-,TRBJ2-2,TGTGCCAGCAGTTATCCTAGGTCGGCGGCCATAAACACCGGGGAGCTGTTTTTT,CASSYPRSAAINTGELFF
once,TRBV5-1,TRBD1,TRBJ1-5,TGCGCCAGCAGCTCTAGCGGACAGGGTAGGGGCAATCAGCCCCAGCATTTT,CASSSSGQGRGNQPQHF
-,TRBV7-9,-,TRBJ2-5,TGTGCCAGCAGCTTAGCGCTTGGAGCTTACCAAGAGACCCAGTACTTC,CASSLALGAYQETQYF
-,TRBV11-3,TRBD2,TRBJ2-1,TGTGCCAGCAGCTATAGCGGGGCGTACAATGAGCAGTTCTTC,CASSYSGAYNEQFF
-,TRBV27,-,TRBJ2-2,TGTGCCAGCAGTTTTACGGGGATGGGTACCGGGGAGCTGTTTTTT,CASSFTGMGTGELFF
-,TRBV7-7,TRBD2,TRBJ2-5,TGTGCCAGCAGCTTAGAAACTAGCGGGGGGCCAGGGACCCAGTACTTC,CASSLETSGGPGTQYF
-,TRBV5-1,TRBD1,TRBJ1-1,TGCGCCAGCAGCCTTGTTGGACAGGGGGCGCGGACTGAAGCTTTCTTT,CASSLVGQGARTEAFF
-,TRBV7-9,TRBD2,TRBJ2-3,TGTGCCAGCAGCTTAGCCCCCTGGACTAGCGGGGGGACAGATACGCAGTATTTT,CASSLAPWTSGGTDTQYF
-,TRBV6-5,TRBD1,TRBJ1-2,TGTGCCAGCAGAAAAGCGACAGGGGGCTCTGGCTACACCTTC,CASRKATGGSGYTF
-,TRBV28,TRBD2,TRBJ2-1,TGTGCCAGCACGCTAGCGGGATCCTACAATGAGCAGTTCTTC,CASTLAGSYNEQFF
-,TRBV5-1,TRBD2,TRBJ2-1,TGCGCCAGCAGCTTATTAGCGGGGGGCTACAATGAGCAGTTCTTC,CASSLLAGGYNEQFF
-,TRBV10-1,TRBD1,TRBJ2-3,TGCGCCAGCAGTGAGTCGGGACAGGGCCTGCGCGATACGCAGTATTTT,CASSESGQGLRDTQYF
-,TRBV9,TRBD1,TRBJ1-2,TGTGCCAGCAGCGTAAAAGATTCGGAGACAGGGGGCGGCTACACCTTC,CASSVKDSETGGGYTF
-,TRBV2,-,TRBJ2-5,TGTGCCAGCAGTAGAAGACAGTTAGAGGAGACCCAGTACTTC,CASSRRQLEETQYF
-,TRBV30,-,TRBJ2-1,TGTGCCTGGAGTGTAGTTAGTACTAGGGCCACTGAGCAGTTCTTC,CAWSVVSTRATEQFF
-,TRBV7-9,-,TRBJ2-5,TGTGCCAGCAGCTTCGAGCCCCTCTTAGACCAAGAGACCCAGTACTTC,CASSFEPLLDQETQYF
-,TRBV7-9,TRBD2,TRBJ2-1,TGTGCCAGCAGCTCCGAGCGGGGCGCCTGGAATGAGCAGTTCTTC,CASSSERGAWNEQFF
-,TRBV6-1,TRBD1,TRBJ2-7,TGTGCCAGCAGTGAACCCTGGACAGGGGACTTGTACGAGCAGTACTTC,CASSEPWTGDLYEQYF
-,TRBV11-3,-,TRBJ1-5,TGTGCCAGCAGCCTAAAGGGGGGGGAGTATAGCAATCAGCCCCAGCATTTT,CASSLKGGEYSNQPQHF
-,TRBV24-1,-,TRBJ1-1,TGTGCCACCAGTGCCGCGGGGGAGGGGAACACTGAAGCTTTCTTT,CATSAAGEGNTEAFF
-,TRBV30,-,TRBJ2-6,TGTGCCTGCCTTTCGGGAATCTCTGGGGCCAACGTCCTGACTTTC,CACLSGISGANVLTF
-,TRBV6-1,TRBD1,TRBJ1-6,TGTGCCAGCAGTGAACGGGACAGGGATTCACCCCTCCACTTT,CASSERDRDSPLHF
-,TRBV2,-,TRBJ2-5,TGTGCCAGCACATGGGCAGGACAAGAGACCCAGTACTTC,CASTWAGQETQYF
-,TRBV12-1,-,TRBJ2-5,TGTGCCAGCAGCTTTTGGGCTAGCGGGGGGAAATACCAAGAGACCCAGTACTTC,CASSFWASGGKYQETQYF
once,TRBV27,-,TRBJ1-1,TGTGCCAGCAGTTTAGGCAGGGTCGGCACTGAAGCTTTCTTT,CASSLGRVGTEAFF
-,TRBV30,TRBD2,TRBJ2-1,TGTGCCTGGAGCGGGAGGGAGCGGGGGTTAGAGAATGAGCAGTTCTTC,CAWSGRERGLENEQFF
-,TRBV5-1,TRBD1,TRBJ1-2,TGCGCCAGCAGTAACCAGGGGGGCTATGGCTACACCTTC,CASSNQGGYGYTF
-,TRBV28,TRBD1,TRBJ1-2,TGTGCCAGCAGCCGACGGGACAGGCTCTTAGGCTACACCTTC,CASSRRDRLLGYTF
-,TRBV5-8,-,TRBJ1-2,TGTGCCAGCAGCCTCAGGGGCTACACCTTC,CASSLRGYTF
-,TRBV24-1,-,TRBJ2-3,TGTGCCACCAGTGATGGGGGGAAGGCAGATACGCAGTATTTT,CATSDGGKADTQYF
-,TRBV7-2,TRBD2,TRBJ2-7,TGTGCCAGCAGCCCAACGCTGCGGGGGTACGAGCAGTACTTC,CASSPTLRGYEQYF